This T cell receptor (beta chain) appears in the sequencing data of a study of CD8 T cells in ankylosing spondylitis. Regarding the study as a whole: Disease-linked clones proved CD8+ and comparatively uncommon in peripheral blood.

TCRdb itself ran the 5' RACE reads through MiXCR, one entry per CDR3 protein. The data show approximately 150,000 distinct CDR3 sequences, 9.8% seen once. This clonotype has only one observation. Its antigen remains unidentified. Sequenced sample: blood, either unsorted or a sorted T cell fraction (not recorded which). The TCR comes from a female donor with ankylosing spondylitis or in good health (not recorded which).

CDR3 coding DNA: TGTGCCAGCAGCCAAGATGGAGGGGAAGGCGGGGAGCTGTTTTTT. It yields the protein CASSQDGGEGGELFF. This chain joins TRBV3-1 and TRBJ2-2; maybe TRBD2 (6 bases). Trimming pared 0 bases from V and 7 bases from J, leaving 12 bases between. Germline-derived CDR1 and CDR2 are LGHDT and YNNKEL (reference sequence). This CDR3 comprises 15 residues.